The 15 T cell receptor beta chains below were found in one sample sequenced in a study of blood T cell repertoires in COVID-19. TCRdb's copy holds only in-frame clones and misses some; the assay was immunoSEQ multiplex PCR. The sample has almost 200,000 clones, roughly 90% seen once; the top ten hold 6.5% to 9%. Sequencing input: PBMCs or T cells enriched from blood (not recorded which). Every receptor here comes from a woman under 30 who had recovered from COVID-19.

This chain uses TRBV7-2 with TRBJ1-1; tentatively, D is TRBD1 (5 bases). Per germline, CDR1 SGHTA and CDR2 FQGNSA. The CDR3 is 15 residues long. Trimming stripped 2 bases from V and 3 bases from J, with 13 bases between. Written as DNA, the CDR3 is TGTGCCAGCAGCTTAATGGGGGAGGCGGACACTGAAGCTTTCTTT. Amino acids: CASSLMGEADTEAFF.

The chain links TRBV12-1 to TRBJ2-7; TRBD1 is the table's D call, not checked against the DNA. TRBV12-1 corresponds to a pseudogene. The CDR3 is made up of 16 amino acids. The CDR3 bases are TGTGCCAGCAGGGCCTTGGGACAGGTCTACTCCTACGAGCAGTACTTC. Its translation: CASRALGQVYSYEQYF.

The V call is TRBV19, the J call TRBJ2-2; D perhaps matches TRBD2 (5 bases). The germline V gene has CDR1 LNHDA and CDR2 SQIVND (reference sequence). V lost 3 bases to trimming and J lost 7 bases, with 12 bases between them. The CDR3 spans 14 residues. As DNA, the CDR3 is TGTGCCAGTAGTATTAAACCCCGGGGCGGGGAGCTGTTTTTT. It yields the protein CASSIKPRGGELFF.

In this sample, this clone turned up once. The chain joins TRBV12-3 or TRBV12-4 to TRBJ2-1, with a weak D call TRBD1 (5 bases). V was pared by 7 bases and J by 4 bases, with 11 bases between. This CDR3 has 13 residues. CDR3 protein: CASTATEYNEQFF. The CDR3 nucleotides are TGTGCCAGCACCGCGACAGAGTACAATGAGCAGTTCTTC.

This chain links TRBV18 with TRBJ1-2; maybe TRBD1 (5 bases). Germline V gives CDR1 KGHSH, CDR2 LQKENI. The length of the CDR3 is 15 residues. V lost 3 bases and J lost 5, with 16 bases in between. The CDR3 DNA sequence: TGTGCCAGCTCACCCTCTCGGGCGGGACCTTATGGCTACACCTTC. The encoded protein is CASSPSRAGPYGYTF.

This clone was observed once. CDR3 amino acids: CASSFMGRSTDTQYF. The CDR3 nucleotides are TGCGCCAGCAGCTTTATGGGCCGTAGCACAGATACGCAGTATTTT. This chain links TRBV5-1 with TRBJ2-3; no definite D call. V was trimmed by 2 bases and J by 0 bases, leaving 10 bases between them. Germline V gene data show CDR1 as SGHRS and CDR2 as YFSETQ. CDR3 length equals 15 residues.

The gene calls are TRBV29-1 and TRBJ2-1; 8 nucleotides match TRBD2. Trimming at V came to 5 bases and at J to 2 bases, leaving 5 bases not matched to a gene. Germline lookup yields CDR1 SQVTM and CDR2 ANQGSEA. This CDR3 has 14 residues. The DNA of the CDR3 is TGCAGCGTTCCCCCGGGGGGGACCTACAATGAGCAGTTCTTC. It is translated as CSVPPGGTYNEQFF.

The chain recombines TRBV29-1 with TRBJ1-3; possible D gene TRBD1, 6 bases. Trimming took 4 bases from V and 0 from J, leaving 10 bases between them. The CDR3 sequence is 14 residues long. The germline CDR1 and CDR2 sequences are SQVTM and ANQGSEA. Written as DNA, the CDR3 is TGCAGCGTTGCCCGGGACAACTCTGGAAACACCATATATTTT. It is translated as CSVARDNSGNTIYF.

The J gene is TRBJ1-6, the V gene TRBV2; 8 nucleotides agree with TRBD1. There are 17 residues in the CDR3. From germline, CDR1 is SNHLY and CDR2 FYNNEI. The V and J ends lost 4 bases and 0 bases, in that order; junction bases with no gene match: 5. The CDR3 region is CASSGDRRSSYNSPLHF. For the CDR3, the DNA is TGTGCCAGCAGTGGGGACAGGCGCAGCTCCTATAATTCACCCCTCCACTTT.

This clone was counted only a few times. The chain is built from TRBV5-5 and TRBJ1-4; possibly TRBD1 for D (5 bases). The CDR3 runs to 17 residues. Germline V gives CDR1 SGHKS, CDR2 YYEKEE (reference sequence). Trimming removed 3 bases at V and 1 base at J, with 16 bases between. CDR3 DNA sequence: TGTGCCAGCAGCTCGGGAGCGAGGGGCCGAACTAATGAAAAACTGTTTTTT. This translates into CASSSGARGRTNEKLFF.

This chain uses TRBV14 with TRBJ2-7; D remains ambiguous. V dropped 3 bases and J dropped 2 bases, with 2 bases sitting between them. This CDR3 has 11 amino acids. CDR1 and CDR2 from the germline V gene are SGHDN and FVKESK. The CDR3 spells CASSHTYEQYF. In DNA, the CDR3 is TGTGCCAGCAGCCACACCTACGAGCAGTACTTC.

The chain recombines TRBV6-5 with TRBJ2-7; 8 bases fit TRBD2. The CDR3 runs to 13 residues. After removal of 6 bases from V and 3 bases from J, the junction contained 4 bases not matched to a gene. Germline loops: CDR1 MNHEY, CDR2 SVGAGI. The CDR3 here is CASSPGLVYEQYF. The CDR3 coding sequence is TGTGCCAGCAGCCCGGGACTAGTCTACGAGCAGTACTTC.

In its sample, this clone was seen once. This sequence joins TRBV5-1 and TRBJ2-7; the match to TRBD1 covers 7 bases. There are 13 residues in the CDR3. Germline V gene lookup returns CDR1 SGHRS and CDR2 YFSETQ. Trimming at V came to 0 bases and at J to 5 bases, leaving 2 bases not matched to a gene. CDR3 nucleotides: TGCGCCAGCAGCTTGGATCAGGGGGACGAGCAGTACTTC. Amino acids: CASSLDQGDEQYF.

V gene TRBV18 combines with J gene TRBJ1-2; possible D gene TRBD1, 5 bases. CDR3 length equals 13 residues. V lost 4 bases and J 2 bases, leaving 8 bases between the germline ends. Germline V gene data show CDR1 as KGHSH and CDR2 as LQKENI. The CDR3 DNA reads TGTGCCAGCTCACAAGGGGCGAACTATGGCTACACCTTC. Translation gives CASSQGANYGYTF.

This chain connects TRBV19 to TRBJ2-2, with 8 bases aligning to TRBD1. V was clipped by 10 bases and J by 6 bases; unmatched bases: 4. The germline V gene encodes CDR1 LNHDA and CDR2 SQIVND (reference sequence). This CDR3 is 12 amino acids long. In DNA, the CDR3 is TGTGCCACCACAGGGGGGTCCGGGGAGCTGTTTTTT. As protein: CATTGGSGELFF.